This passage covers 27 T cell receptor beta chains from one sample sequenced in a study of human T cells and chemical hapten exposure. Sample time point: patch test 1, 2 weeks after DPC sensitization. The treatment is: therapeutic diphenylcyclopropenone sensitization with weekly scalp DPC. TCRdb independently ran MiXCR on the RACE reads; one entry per CDR3 protein. The repertoire includes around 110,000 distinct CDR3 sequences, about 12% of them detected once, and just over 1.4% sits in the top ten. The sequencing here drew on whole blood, taken in connection with sensitization to the hapten diphenylcyclopropenone (DPC). The origin of the receptors is a woman aged 50 to 65 with alopecia areata. Some clones in this sample may be carry-over from other donors' samples.

There are a few counts of this clonotype. This rearrangement joins TRBV7-9 to TRBJ1-2, with D uncertain. V shed 1 base and J shed 3 bases, with 24 bases lying between them. The CDR3 sequence is 19 residues long. Germline loops: CDR1 SEHNR, CDR2 FQNEAQ (reference sequence). The CDR3 coding sequence is TGTGCCAGCAGCTTAGAAGGGTTAGGCTCAGGCGCCACTTACTATGGCTACACCTTC. Translating it yields CASSLEGLGSGATYYGYTF.

This clonotype was detected a few times. The V gene is TRBV11-2, the J gene TRBJ1-4; tentative D call: TRBD1 (5 bases). The V gene lost 1 base and the J gene lost 6 bases, with 12 bases spanning the gap. The germline gives CDR1 SGHAT, CDR2 FQNNGV. The CDR3 length is 15 residues. The CDR3 DNA reads TGTGCCAGCAGCTTAGTGACAGAGGCTTATGAAAAACTGTTTTTT. Its protein is CASSLVTEAYEKLFF.

This chain joins TRBV5-1 and TRBJ2-7, with TRBD2 matching 8 bases. Germline values: CDR1 SGHRS, CDR2 YFSETQ. The CDR3 consists of 14 residues. J gave up 6 bases and V 3 bases, and 8 bases lay outside the gene matches. This chain's CDR3 is CASSSTSGGGEQYF. The DNA of the CDR3 is TGCGCCAGCAGCTCCACTAGCGGAGGAGGCGAGCAGTACTTC.

This clonotype was recorded a few times. The rearrangement links TRBV3-1 to TRBJ2-6; D is undetermined. Germline V gene data show CDR1 as LGHDT and CDR2 as YNNKEL (reference sequence). CDR3 length: 13 amino acids. V lost 4 bases, J lost 1 base, and 2 bases lay in between. The CDR3 sequence is CASSPSGANVLTF. Here the CDR3 DNA reads TGTGCCAGCAGCCCGTCTGGGGCCAACGTCCTGACTTTC. Combining the CDR3 with reference TRBV3-1 and TRBJ2-6 gives the whole variable domain DTAVSQTPKYLVTQMGNDKSIKCEQNLGHDTMYWYKQDSKKFLKIMFSYNNKELIINETVPNRFSPKSPDKAHLNLHINSLELGDSAVYFCASSPSGANVLTFGAGSRLTVL.

This chain's CDR3 is CATSDYSGKKTDTQYF. In nucleotides, the CDR3 is TGTGCCACCAGTGATTATAGCGGTAAGAAGACAGATACGCAGTATTTT. The rearrangement uses TRBV24-1 and TRBJ2-3; TRBD2 is a possible D gene (6 bases). This CDR3 contains 16 residues. Germline V gives CDR1 KGHDR, CDR2 SFDVKD. Trimming stripped 2 bases from V and 3 bases from J, with 14 bases between.

The rearrangement uses TRBV12-3 or TRBV12-4 and TRBJ2-7; TRBD1 matches at 9 bases. The CDR3 length is 14 residues. After removal of 3 bases from V and 3 bases from J, the junction contained 3 bases not matched to a gene. Here the CDR3 reads CASSFWGQGYEQYF. The CDR3, as DNA: TGTGCCAGCAGTTTTTGGGGACAGGGCTACGAGCAGTACTTC.

This clonotype rates as medium-sized. The chain joins TRBV28 to TRBJ2-7; D uncertain. CDR3 length equals 11 residues. CDR1 is MDHEN, CDR2 SYDVKM, per germline. V was trimmed by 6 bases and J by 3 bases, leaving 6 bases between them. Here the CDR3 reads CASSLGYEQYF. CDR3 nucleotide sequence: TGTGCCAGCAGCTTAGGCTACGAGCAGTACTTC. Variable domain in full (rest from reference TRBV28 and TRBJ2-7): DVKVTQSSRYLVKRTGEKVFLECVQDMDHENMFWYRQDPGLGLRLIYFSYDVKMKEKGDIPEGYSVSREKKERFSLILESASTNQTSMYLCASSLGYEQYFGPGTRLTVT.

The chain combines TRBV7-9 with TRBJ2-5; D is possibly TRBD1 (5 bases). Germline assignment: CDR1 SEHNR and CDR2 FQNEAQ (reference sequence). There are 14 residues in the CDR3. V was cut by 0 bases and J by 6 bases, with 11 bases left in between. The CDR3 DNA reads as TGTGCCAGCAGCTTAGCGCAGGGCCGCCAGACCCAGTACTTC. This sequence encodes CASSLAQGRQTQYF. Using reference TRBV7-9 and TRBJ2-5 for the parts outside the CDR3, the full variable domain is DTGVSQNPRHKITKRGQNVTFRCDPISEHNRLYWYRQTLGQGPEFLTYFQNEAQLEKSRLLSDRFSAERPKGSFSTLEIQRTEQGDSAMYLCASSLAQGRQTQYFGPGTRLLVL.

V is TRBV20-1 and J is TRBJ2-7; 10 bases map to TRBD1. The CDR3 spans 14 residues. V was clipped by 3 bases and J by 5 bases; unmatched bases: 7. The germline V gene encodes CDR1 DFQATT and CDR2 SNEGSKA (reference sequence). The DNA for the CDR3 is TGCAGTGCTAGTCTCTGGGACAGGGGCCACGAGCAGTACTTC. Protein sequence: CSASLWDRGHEQYF.

The sample holds many counts of this clonotype. V usage is TRBV7-9 and J usage is TRBJ1-1; unclear D gene. The V gene's germline CDR1 is SEHNR and CDR2 FQNEAQ (reference sequence). Trimming took off 2 bases at V and 3 bases at J, with 13 bases between the two ends. This CDR3 has 15 residues. CDR3 in amino acids: CASSLLEALYTEAFF. CDR3 in DNA: TGTGCCAGCAGCTTACTCGAAGCCCTTTACACTGAAGCTTTCTTT. The whole variable domain, filled in from reference TRBV7-9 and TRBJ1-1, reads DTGVSQNPRHKITKRGQNVTFRCDPISEHNRLYWYRQTLGQGPEFLTYFQNEAQLEKSRLLSDRFSAERPKGSFSTLEIQRTEQGDSAMYLCASSLLEALYTEAFFGQGTRLTVV.

The chain links TRBV11-2 to TRBJ2-2; D possibly corresponds to TRBD1 (6 bases). CDR1 and CDR2 (germline): SGHAT, FQNNGV. The CDR3 runs to 15 residues. Trimming removed 5 bases from V and 1 base from J, with 11 bases in between. The CDR3 protein is CASSRPGQNTGELFF. CDR3 nucleotide sequence: TGTGCCAGCAGCCGGCCGGGACAGAACACCGGGGAGCTGTTTTTT.

The chain is built from TRBV11-2 and TRBJ2-1; 8 positions agree with TRBD2. CDR1 and CDR2 from the germline V gene are SGHAT and FQNNGV. The CDR3 loop spans 15 amino acids. The trim removed 2 bases at V and 4 bases at J, leaving 4 bases unmatched. The DNA for the CDR3 is TGTGCCAGCAGCTTAAACGGACTAGCATACAATGAGCAGTTCTTC. Translated, it gives CASSLNGLAYNEQFF.

This clonotype was seen a few times. The V call is TRBV19, the J call TRBJ2-7; weak D call: TRBD2 (5 bases). Trimming removed 4 bases from V and 3 bases from J, with 7 bases in between. CDR1 and CDR2 from the germline V gene are LNHDA and SQIVND (reference sequence). CDR3 size: 12 residues. CDR3 protein: CASSRGLYEQYF. CDR3 DNA sequence: TGTGCCAGTAGTAGAGGACTCTACGAGCAGTACTTC.

This clonotype was counted at least ten times. V gene TRBV13 combines with J gene TRBJ1-2, with TRBD1 matching over 8 bases. The CDR3 sequence is 14 residues long. The trim removed 5 bases at V and 4 bases at J, leaving 6 bases unmatched. Germline assignment: CDR1 PRHDT and CDR2 FYEKMQ (reference sequence). The CDR3: CASSLQQGVYGYTF. CDR3 DNA sequence: TGTGCCAGCAGCCTACAACAGGGGGTCTATGGCTACACCTTC.

This clonotype was detected a few times. V is TRBV15 and J is TRBJ1-2; 7 nucleotides match TRBD1. This CDR3 has 15 residues. Germline CDR1 reads LNHNV; CDR2 reads YYDKDF (reference sequence). With 4 bases clipped from V and 2 bases from J, the junction kept 7 bases outside the gene matches. The CDR3 protein is CATSTGQELNYGYTF. The CDR3 coding sequence is TGTGCCACCAGCACTGGACAGGAACTAAACTATGGCTACACCTTC. Based on the CDR3 plus reference TRBV15 and TRBJ1-2, the full variable domain is DAMVIQNPRYQVTQFGKPVTLSCSQTLNHNVMYWYQQKSSQAPKLLFHYYDKDFNNEADTPDNFQSRRPNTSFCFLDIRSPGLGDTAMYLCATSTGQELNYGYTFGSGTRLTVV.

This clonotype has a count of ten or more. The V gene is TRBV7-2, the J gene TRBJ2-3; D possibly corresponds to TRBD2 (6 bases). In germline, CDR1 is SGHTA, CDR2 FQGNSA. Trimming left V 8 bases short and J 13 bases short, with 16 bases between. The CDR3 has 11 amino acids. CDR3 coding DNA: TGTGCCAGCCGGGCGGGGACCCCTGAGTATTTT. It yields the protein CASRAGTPEYF.

This clonotype was observed a handful of times. The chain links TRBV3-1 to TRBJ2-1, with D tentatively TRBD2 (5 bases). The CDR3 length is 14 residues. Deletions cut 5 bases from V and 5 bases from J, with 13 bases between. Germline V gene sequence: CDR1 LGHDT, CDR2 YNNKEL (reference sequence). DNA of the CDR3: TGTGCCAGCAGCGAGAGAGGGAGTAACAATGAGCAGTTCTTC. As protein: CASSERGSNNEQFF.

This clonotype was seen many times. The rearrangement uses TRBV12-3 or TRBV12-4 and TRBJ1-3; D perhaps matches TRBD1 (6 bases). V shed 4 bases and J shed 5 bases, with 12 bases lying between them. The length of the CDR3 is 14 residues. DNA for the CDR3: TGTGCCAGCAGTTCCGGGGGCATACGAAACACCATATATTTT. Amino acid sequence: CASSSGGIRNTIYF.

This chain links TRBV6-2 or TRBV6-3 with TRBJ2-7; no clear D gene. CDR3 size: 12 residues. The germline gives CDR1 MNHEY, CDR2 SVGEGT. With 5 bases removed from V and 4 bases from J, the gap between germline ends came to 9 bases. The CDR3 region is CASSPYGYEQYF. The CDR3 coding sequence is TGTGCCAGCAGTCCCTATGGATACGAGCAGTACTTC.

J is TRBJ2-7 and V is TRBV3-1; either TRBD1 or TRBD2 may fit D (6 bases each). Trimming removed 0 bases at V and 4 bases at J, with 19 bases between. From germline, CDR1 is LGHDT and CDR2 YNNKEL (reference sequence). The CDR3 runs to 17 residues. In DNA form, the CDR3 reads TGTGCCAGCAGCCAAGAGGATAGGGGGGCCCCTAAATACGAGCAGTACTTC. Protein: CASSQEDRGAPKYEQYF.

The table lists this clonotype with a few counts. The chain joins TRBV2 to TRBJ2-1; D is unresolved. CDR1 and CDR2 (germline): SNHLY, FYNNEI. This CDR3 region has 12 residues. Trimming removed 6 bases from V and 7 bases from J, with 10 bases in between. This CDR3 reads CASRIGLNEQFF. The CDR3 coding sequence is TGTGCCAGCAGAATAGGGCTGAATGAGCAGTTCTTC.

The table lists this clonotype with a count of one. This chain connects TRBV7-2 to TRBJ2-7; 9 nucleotides align to TRBD1. The CDR3 is made up of 14 amino acids. V shed 0 bases and J 6 bases; nucleotides not matched to a gene: 3. CDR1 and CDR2 from the germline V gene are SGHTA and FQGNSA. The CDR3 DNA follows: TGTGCCAGCAGCTTAGCCGGGACAGGGAGCGAGCAGTACTTC. It translates to CASSLAGTGSEQYF.

This clonotype showed up just a few times. The CDR3, as DNA: TGTGCCAGCAGCCCATCTTCGAACACTGAAGCTTTCTTT. It encodes CASSPSSNTEAFF. This chain links TRBV9 with TRBJ1-1; no clear D gene. The CDR3 consists of 13 residues. V lost 4 bases, J lost 1 base, and 8 bases lay in between. Germline CDR1 reads SGDLS; CDR2 reads YYNGEE.

Details on this clonotype: A much larger clone differs from this one at a single base, so this may be a read error. The chain combines TRBV5-6 with TRBJ2-1; D unresolved. The V gene's germline CDR1 is SGHDT and CDR2 YYEEEE. The CDR3 covers 12 residues. The ends were cut back, 0 bases at V and 5 bases at J, with 3 bases in the middle. DNA of the CDR3: TGTGCCAGCAGCTTGGTCCACAATGAGCAGTTCTTC. Amino acids: CASSLVHNEQFF.

Only a few counts were recorded for this clonotype. The chain joins TRBV11-2 to TRBJ1-2; 7 bases match TRBD1. V gave up 2 bases and J gave up 4 bases; unmatched junction bases: 10. The CDR3 covers 16 residues. Germline CDR1 reads SGHAT; CDR2 reads FQNNGV. The CDR3 is CASSLTNRDSFYGYTF. The CDR3, as DNA: TGTGCCAGCAGCTTAACCAACCGGGACAGCTTCTATGGCTACACCTTC.

Only a few counts were recorded for this clonotype. The V gene is TRBV19, the J gene TRBJ2-2, with D possibly matching TRBD1 (6 bases). Trimming left V 5 bases short and J 0 bases short, with 16 bases between. CDR3 length: 17 residues. CDR1 is LNHDA, CDR2 SQIVND, per germline (reference sequence). The CDR3 is CASSFPDSAPNTGELFF. Here the CDR3 DNA reads TGTGCCAGTAGTTTCCCGGACAGCGCACCGAACACCGGGGAGCTGTTTTTT. Drawing the rest from reference TRBV19 and TRBJ2-2, the complete variable domain is DGGITQSPKYLFRKEGQNVTLSCEQNLNHDAMYWYRQDPGQGLRLIYYSQIVNDFQKGDIAEGYSVSREKKESFPLTVTSAQKNPTAFYLCASSFPDSAPNTGELFFGEGSRLTVL.

CDR3: CASTGTVASGANVLTF. The CDR3 nucleotides are TGTGCCAGTACTGGGACGGTCGCCTCTGGGGCCAACGTCCTGACTTTC. This chain connects TRBV19 to TRBJ2-6; possibly TRBD1 or TRBD2 for D (5 bases each). This CDR3 contains 16 residues. The germline V gene encodes CDR1 LNHDA and CDR2 SQIVND (reference sequence). The germline V and J ends were trimmed by 7 bases and 0 bases, with 13 bases remaining between them.